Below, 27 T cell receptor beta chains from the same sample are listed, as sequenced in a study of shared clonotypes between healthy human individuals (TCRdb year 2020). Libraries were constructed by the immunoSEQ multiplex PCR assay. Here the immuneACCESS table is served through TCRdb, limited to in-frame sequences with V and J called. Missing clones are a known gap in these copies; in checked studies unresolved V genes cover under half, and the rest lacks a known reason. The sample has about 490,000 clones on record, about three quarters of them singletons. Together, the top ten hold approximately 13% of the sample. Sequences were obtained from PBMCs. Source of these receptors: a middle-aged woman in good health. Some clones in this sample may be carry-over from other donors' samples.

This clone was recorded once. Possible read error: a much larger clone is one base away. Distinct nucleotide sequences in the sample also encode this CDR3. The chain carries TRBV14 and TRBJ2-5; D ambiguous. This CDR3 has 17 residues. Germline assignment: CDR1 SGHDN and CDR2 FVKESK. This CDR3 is CASSQRRRGPTQETQYF. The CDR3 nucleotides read TGCGCCAGCAGCCAGAGAAGGAGAGGCCCGACCCAAGAGACCCAGTACTTC.

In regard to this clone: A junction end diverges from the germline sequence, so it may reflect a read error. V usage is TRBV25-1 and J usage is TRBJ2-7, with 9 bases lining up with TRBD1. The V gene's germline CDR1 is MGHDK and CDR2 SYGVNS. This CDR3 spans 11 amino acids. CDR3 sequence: CASSIRDRVKF. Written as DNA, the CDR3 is TGTGCCAGCAGTATCCGGGACAGGGTTAAATTC.

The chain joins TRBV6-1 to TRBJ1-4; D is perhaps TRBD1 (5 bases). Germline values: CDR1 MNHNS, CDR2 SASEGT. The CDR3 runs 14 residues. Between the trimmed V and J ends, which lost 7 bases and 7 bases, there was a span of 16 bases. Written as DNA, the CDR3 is TGTGCCAGCAAGGGTGGGGGGGAAACTGAAAAACTGTTTTTT. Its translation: CASKGGGETEKLFF.

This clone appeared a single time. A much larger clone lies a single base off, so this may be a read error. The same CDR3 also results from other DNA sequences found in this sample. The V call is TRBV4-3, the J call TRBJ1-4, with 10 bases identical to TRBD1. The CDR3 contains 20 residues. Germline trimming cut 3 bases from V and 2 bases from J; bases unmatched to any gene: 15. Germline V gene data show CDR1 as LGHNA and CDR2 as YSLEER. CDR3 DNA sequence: TGCGCCAGCAGCCAGCACTTCACGCCGGGACAGGGGAGGACTAATGAAAAACTGTTTTTT. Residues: CASSQHFTPGQGRTNEKLFF.

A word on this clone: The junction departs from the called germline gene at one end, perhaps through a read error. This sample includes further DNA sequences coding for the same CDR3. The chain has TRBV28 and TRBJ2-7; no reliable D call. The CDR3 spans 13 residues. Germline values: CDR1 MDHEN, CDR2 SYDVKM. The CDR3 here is CASSLVSLGEQYF. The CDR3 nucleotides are TGTGCCAGCAGTTTGGTTAGCTTAGGCGAGCAGTACTTT.

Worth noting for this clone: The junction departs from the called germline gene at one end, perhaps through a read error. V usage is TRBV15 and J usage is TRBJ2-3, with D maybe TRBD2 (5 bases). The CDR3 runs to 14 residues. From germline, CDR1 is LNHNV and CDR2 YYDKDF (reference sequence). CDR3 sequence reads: CATSRGSSRDTQYF. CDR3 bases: TGTGCCACCAGCAGAGGATCTAGCAGAGATACGCAGTATTTT. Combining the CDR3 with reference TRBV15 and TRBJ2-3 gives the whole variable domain DAMVIQNPRYQVTQFGKPVTLSCSQTLNHNVMYWYQQKSSQAPKLLFHYYDKDFNNEADTPDNFQSRRPNTSFCFLDIRSPGLGDTAMYLCATSRGSSRDTQYFGPGTRLTVL.

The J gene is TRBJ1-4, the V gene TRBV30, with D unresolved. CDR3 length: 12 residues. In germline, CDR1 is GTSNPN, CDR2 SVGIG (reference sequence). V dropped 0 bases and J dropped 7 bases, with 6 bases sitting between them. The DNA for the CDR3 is TGTGCCTGGAGTGTAGCAGTTGAAAAACTGTTTTTT. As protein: CAWSVAVEKLFF.

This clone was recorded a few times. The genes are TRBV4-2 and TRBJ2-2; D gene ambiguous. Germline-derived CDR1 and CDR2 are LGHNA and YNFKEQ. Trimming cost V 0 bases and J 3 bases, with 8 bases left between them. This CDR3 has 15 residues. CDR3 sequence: CASSQEWADTGELFF. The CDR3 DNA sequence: TGTGCCAGCAGCCAAGAGTGGGCAGACACCGGGGAGCTGTTTTTT.

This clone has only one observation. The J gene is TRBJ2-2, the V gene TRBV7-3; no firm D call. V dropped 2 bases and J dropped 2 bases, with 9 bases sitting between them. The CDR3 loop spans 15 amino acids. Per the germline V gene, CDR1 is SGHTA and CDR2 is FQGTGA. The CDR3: CASSLDGVNTGELFF. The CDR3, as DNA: TGTGCCAGCAGCTTAGATGGCGTCAACACCGGGGAGCTGTTTTTT. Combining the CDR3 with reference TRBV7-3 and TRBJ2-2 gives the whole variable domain GAGVSQTPSNKVTEKGKYVELRCDPISGHTALYWYRQSLGQGPEFLIYFQGTGAADDSGLPNDRFFAVRPEGSVSTLKIQRTERGDSAVYLCASSLDGVNTGELFFGEGSRLTVL.

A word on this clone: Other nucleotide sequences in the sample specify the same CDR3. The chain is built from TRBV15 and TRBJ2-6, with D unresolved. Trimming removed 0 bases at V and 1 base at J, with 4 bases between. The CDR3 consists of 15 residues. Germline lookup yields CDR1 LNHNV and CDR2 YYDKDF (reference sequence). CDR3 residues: CATSRDRSGANVLTF. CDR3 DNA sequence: TGTGCCACCAGCAGAGACAGGTCTGGGGCCAACGTCCTGACTTTC.

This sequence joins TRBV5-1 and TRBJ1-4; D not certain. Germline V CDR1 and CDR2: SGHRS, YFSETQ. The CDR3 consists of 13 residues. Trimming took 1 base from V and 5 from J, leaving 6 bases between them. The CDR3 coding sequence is TGCGCCAGCAGCTTGAGATCGAATGAAAAACTGTTTTTT. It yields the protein CASSLRSNEKLFF.

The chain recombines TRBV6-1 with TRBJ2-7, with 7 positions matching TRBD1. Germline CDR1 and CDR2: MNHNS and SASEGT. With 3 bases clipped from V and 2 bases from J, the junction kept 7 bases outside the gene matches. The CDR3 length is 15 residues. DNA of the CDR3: TGTGCCAGCAGTGACTTGACAGGGCAAACCTACGAGCAGTACTTC. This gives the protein CASSDLTGQTYEQYF.

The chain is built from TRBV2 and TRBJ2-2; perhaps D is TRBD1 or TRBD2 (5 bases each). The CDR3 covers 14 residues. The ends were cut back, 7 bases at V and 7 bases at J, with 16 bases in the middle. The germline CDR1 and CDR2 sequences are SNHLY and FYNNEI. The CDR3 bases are TGTGCCAGCAAGGGGCTAGGACTGGGCGGGGAGCTGTTTTTT. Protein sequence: CASKGLGLGGELFF.

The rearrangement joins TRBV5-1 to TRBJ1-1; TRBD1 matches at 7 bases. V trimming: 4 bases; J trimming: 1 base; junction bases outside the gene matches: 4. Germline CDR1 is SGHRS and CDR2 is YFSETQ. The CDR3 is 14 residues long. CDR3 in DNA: TGCGCCAGCAGCCTTCGGACAGGGAACACTGAAGCTTTCTTT. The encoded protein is CASSLRTGNTEAFF.

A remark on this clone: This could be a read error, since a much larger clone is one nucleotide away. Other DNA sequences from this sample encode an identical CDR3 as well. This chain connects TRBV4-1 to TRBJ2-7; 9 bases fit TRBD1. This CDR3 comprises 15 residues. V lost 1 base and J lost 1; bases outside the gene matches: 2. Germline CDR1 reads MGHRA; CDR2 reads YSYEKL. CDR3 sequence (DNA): TGCGCCAGCAGCCAAGGGACAGGGGCTTCCTACGAGCAGTACTTC. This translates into CASSQGTGASYEQYF.

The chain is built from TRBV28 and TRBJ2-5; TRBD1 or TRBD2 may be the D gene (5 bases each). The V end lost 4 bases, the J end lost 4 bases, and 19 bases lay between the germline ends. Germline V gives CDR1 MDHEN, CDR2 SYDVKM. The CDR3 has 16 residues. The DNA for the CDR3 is TGTGCCAGCAGTTACCTACCCGACCGGGGCGGAGAGACCCAGTACTTC. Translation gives CASSYLPDRGGETQYF. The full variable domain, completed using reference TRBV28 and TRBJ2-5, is DVKVTQSSRYLVKRTGEKVFLECVQDMDHENMFWYRQDPGLGLRLIYFSYDVKMKEKGDIPEGYSVSREKKERFSLILESASTNQTSMYLCASSYLPDRGGETQYFGPGTRLLVL.

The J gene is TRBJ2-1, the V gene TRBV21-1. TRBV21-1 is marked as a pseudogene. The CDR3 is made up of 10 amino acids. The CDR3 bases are TGTGCCAGCAGCCTCCAAAAGCAGTTCTTC. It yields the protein CASSLQKQFF.

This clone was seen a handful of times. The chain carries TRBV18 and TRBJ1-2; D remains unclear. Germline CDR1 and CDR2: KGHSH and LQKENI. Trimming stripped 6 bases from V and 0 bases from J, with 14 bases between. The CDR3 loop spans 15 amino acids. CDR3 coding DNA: TGTGCCAGCTCCCCGGACCGGCTCACTAACTATGGCTACACCTTC. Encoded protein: CASSPDRLTNYGYTF.

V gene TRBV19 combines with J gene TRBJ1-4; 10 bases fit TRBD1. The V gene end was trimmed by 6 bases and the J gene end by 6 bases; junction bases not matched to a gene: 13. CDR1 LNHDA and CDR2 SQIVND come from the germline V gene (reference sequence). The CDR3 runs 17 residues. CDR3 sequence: CASSDPGRQGAHEKLFF. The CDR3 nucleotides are TGTGCCAGTAGCGACCCCGGCCGACAGGGGGCTCATGAAAAACTGTTTTTT.

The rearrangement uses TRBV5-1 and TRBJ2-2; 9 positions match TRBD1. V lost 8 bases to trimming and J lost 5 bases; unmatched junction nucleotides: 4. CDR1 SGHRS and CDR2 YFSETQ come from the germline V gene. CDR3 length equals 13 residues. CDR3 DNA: TGCGCCAGACAGGGGGCGCGAACCGGGGAGCTGTTTTTT. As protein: CARQGARTGELFF.

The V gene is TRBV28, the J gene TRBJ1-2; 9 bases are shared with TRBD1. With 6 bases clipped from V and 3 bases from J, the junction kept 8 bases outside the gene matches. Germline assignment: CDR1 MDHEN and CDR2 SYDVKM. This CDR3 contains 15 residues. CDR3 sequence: CASRGSRDRDYGYTF. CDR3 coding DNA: TGTGCCAGCAGGGGTTCCCGGGACAGGGACTATGGCTACACCTTC.

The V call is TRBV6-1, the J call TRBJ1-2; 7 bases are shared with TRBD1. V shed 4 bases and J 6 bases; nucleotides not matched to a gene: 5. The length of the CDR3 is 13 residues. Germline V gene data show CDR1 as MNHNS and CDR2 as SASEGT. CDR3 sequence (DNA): TGTGCCAGCAGTGGAGACAGGGACCATGGCTACACCTTC. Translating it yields CASSGDRDHGYTF.

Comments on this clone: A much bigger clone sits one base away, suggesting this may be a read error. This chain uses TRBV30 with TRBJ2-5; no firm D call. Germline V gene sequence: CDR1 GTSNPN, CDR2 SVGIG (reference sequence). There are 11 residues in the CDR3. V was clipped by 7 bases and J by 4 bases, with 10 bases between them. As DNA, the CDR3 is TGTGCCTTCAACTCACGAGAGACCCAGTACTTC. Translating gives CAFNSRETQYF. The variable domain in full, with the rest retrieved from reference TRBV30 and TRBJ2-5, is SQTIHQWPATLVQPVGSPLSLECTVEGTSNPNLYWYRQAAGRGLQLLFYSVGIGQISSEVPQNLSASRPQDRQFILSSKKLLLSDSGFYLCAFNSRETQYFGPGTRLLVL.

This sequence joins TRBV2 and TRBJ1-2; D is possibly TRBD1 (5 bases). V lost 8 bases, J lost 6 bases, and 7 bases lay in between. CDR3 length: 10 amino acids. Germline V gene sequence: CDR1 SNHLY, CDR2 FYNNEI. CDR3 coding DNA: TGTGCCAGCCAGGGTGATGGCTACACCTTC. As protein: CASQGDGYTF.

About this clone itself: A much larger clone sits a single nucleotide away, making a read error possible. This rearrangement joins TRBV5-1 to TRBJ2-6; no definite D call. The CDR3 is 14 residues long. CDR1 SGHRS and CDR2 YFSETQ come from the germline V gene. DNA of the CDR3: TGCGCCAGCAGGGTCAGCTCTGTGGCCAACGTCCTGACTTTC. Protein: CASRVSSVANVLTF.

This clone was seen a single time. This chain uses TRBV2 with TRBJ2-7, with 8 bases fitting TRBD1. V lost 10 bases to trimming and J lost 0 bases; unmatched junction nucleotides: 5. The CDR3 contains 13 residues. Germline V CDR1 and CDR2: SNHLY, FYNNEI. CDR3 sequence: CATRQGPSYEQYF. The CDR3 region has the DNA TGTGCCACAAGACAGGGGCCCTCCTACGAGCAGTACTTC.

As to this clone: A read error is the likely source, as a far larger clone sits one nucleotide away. The CDR3 coding sequence is TGTGCCAGCAGCCAAACCCAGGTGAGCTCCTACGAGCAGTACTTC. Protein: CASSQTQVSSYEQYF. The chain is built from TRBV4-2 and TRBJ2-7; D remains ambiguous. The CDR3 covers 15 residues. Trimming took off 2 bases at V and 0 bases at J, with 11 bases between the two ends. In germline, CDR1 is LGHNA, CDR2 YNFKEQ.